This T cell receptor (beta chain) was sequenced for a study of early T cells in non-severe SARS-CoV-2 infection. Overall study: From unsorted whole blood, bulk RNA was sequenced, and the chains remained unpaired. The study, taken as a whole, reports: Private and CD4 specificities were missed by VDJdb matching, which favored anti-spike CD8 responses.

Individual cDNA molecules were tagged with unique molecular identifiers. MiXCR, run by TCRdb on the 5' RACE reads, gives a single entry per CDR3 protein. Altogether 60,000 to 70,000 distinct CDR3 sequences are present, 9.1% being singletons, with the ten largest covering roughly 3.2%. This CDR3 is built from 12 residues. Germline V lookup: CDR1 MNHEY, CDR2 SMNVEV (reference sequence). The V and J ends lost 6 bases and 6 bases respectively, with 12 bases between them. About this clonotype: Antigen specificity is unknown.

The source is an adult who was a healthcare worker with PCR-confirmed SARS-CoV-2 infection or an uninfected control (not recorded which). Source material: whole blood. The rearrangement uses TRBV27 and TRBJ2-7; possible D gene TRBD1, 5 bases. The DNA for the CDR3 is TGTGCCAGCAGGGACACCACTCGCGAGCAGTACTTC. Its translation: CASRDTTREQYF.